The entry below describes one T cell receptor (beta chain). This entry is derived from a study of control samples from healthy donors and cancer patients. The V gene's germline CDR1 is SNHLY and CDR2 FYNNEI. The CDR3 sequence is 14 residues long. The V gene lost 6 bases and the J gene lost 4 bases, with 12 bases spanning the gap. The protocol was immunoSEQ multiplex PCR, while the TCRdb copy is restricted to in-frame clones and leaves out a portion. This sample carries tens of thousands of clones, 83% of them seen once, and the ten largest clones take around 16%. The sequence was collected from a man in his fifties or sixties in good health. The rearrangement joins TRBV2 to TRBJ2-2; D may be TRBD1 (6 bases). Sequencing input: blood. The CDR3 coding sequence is TGTGCCAGCAGGGGACAATCAATCACCGGGGAGCTGTTTTTT. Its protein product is CASRGQSITGELFF.